Following are 2 T cell receptor beta chains from one sample sequenced in a study of lymphopenia after photon versus proton radiotherapy. Generated by immunoSEQ multiplex PCR, the TCRdb table keeps only in-frame clones and is missing some. The table has about 160,000 clones, about 88% seen once. Sequencing was performed on peripheral blood, taken from a patient treated with photon-based radiotherapy. The receptors derive from a man aged 45-65 years with gastric cancer.

V is TRBV6-1 and J is TRBJ2-1; 7 bases line up with TRBD1. This CDR3 spans 15 amino acids. J was trimmed by 3 bases and V by 8 bases; bases with no gene match: 10. The germline CDR1 and CDR2 sequences are MNHNS and SASEGT. CDR3 residues: CASLLRDRDYNEQFF. CDR3 bases: TGTGCCAGCCTCCTCCGGGACAGAGACTACAATGAGCAGTTCTTC.

The chain employs TRBV29-1 and TRBJ2-3, with D possibly called TRBD1 or TRBD2 (5 bases each). The V end lost 0 bases, the J end lost 3 bases, and 13 bases lay between the germline ends. This CDR3 has 15 amino acids. Germline V CDR1 and CDR2: SQVTM, ANQGSEA. This CDR3 is CSVEDGTGRTDTQYF. DNA of the CDR3: TGCAGCGTTGAAGATGGGACGGGAAGAACAGATACGCAGTATTTT.